The 20 T cell receptor beta chains reported below all come from one sample, sequenced in a study of T cells in localized non-small cell lung cancer. Some clones are missing from TCRdb's copy, which holds only in-frame ones; the method was immunoSEQ multiplex PCR. The table records 70,000 to 100,000 clones, around 80% of them present only once. The sequencing used peripheral blood, collected before any cancer treatment. These receptors were obtained from a female donor aged 60 or older with stage I lung adenocarcinoma.

The chain is built from TRBV5-1 and TRBJ2-5; D might be TRBD2 (6 bases). Looked up from germline, CDR1 is SGHRS and CDR2 is YFSETQ. Trimming left V 1 base short and J 4 bases short, with 11 bases between. The CDR3 length is 14 residues. The CDR3 protein is CASSLRQGGETQYF. For the CDR3, the DNA is TGCGCCAGCAGCTTGAGGCAGGGAGGAGAGACCCAGTACTTC.

The rearrangement joins TRBV6-1 to TRBJ1-3; the D is unclear. Germline loops: CDR1 MNHNS, CDR2 SASEGT. V was cut by 0 bases and J by 4 bases, with 13 bases left in between. This CDR3 is 16 amino acids long. The CDR3 spells CASSEASLRIGNTIYF. The CDR3 nucleotides read TGTGCCAGCAGTGAAGCATCCTTACGTATCGGAAACACCATATATTTT.

The rearrangement links TRBV19 to TRBJ2-1; D gene ambiguous. Per germline, CDR1 LNHDA and CDR2 SQIVND (reference sequence). V gave up 1 base and J gave up 11 bases, with 12 bases separating them. The CDR3 spans 13 residues. This CDR3 reads CASSIGSARKQFF. CDR3 nucleotide sequence: TGTGCCAGTAGTATAGGGTCAGCCCGGAAGCAGTTCTTC.

The gene calls are TRBV19 and TRBJ2-1; D ambiguous. Germline V gene lookup returns CDR1 LNHDA and CDR2 SQIVND (reference sequence). Trimming took 5 bases from V and 0 from J, leaving 8 bases between them. The CDR3 runs 14 residues. CDR3: CASSEESSYNEQFF. CDR3 in DNA: TGTGCCAGTAGTGAGGAGAGCTCCTACAATGAGCAGTTCTTC.

The rearrangement joins TRBV7-2 to TRBJ1-2; a weak D match, TRBD1 (5 bases). V was clipped by 4 bases and J by 4 bases, with 16 bases between them. CDR3 size: 15 residues. Germline CDR1 and CDR2: SGHTA and FQGNSA. The CDR3 protein is CASSWGNEGLYGYTF. The CDR3 DNA follows: TGTGCCAGCAGCTGGGGGAATGAAGGGCTCTATGGCTACACCTTC.

Comments on this clone: The sample has other DNA sequences that encode this CDR3 too. V is TRBV29-1 and J is TRBJ1-1; D might be TRBD1 (5 bases). V was shortened by 1 base and J by 11 bases, with 17 bases between the two germline ends. The CDR3 has 13 residues. The germline CDR1 and CDR2 sequences are SQVTM and ANQGSEA. CDR3 amino acids: CSVEARAGGRAFF. DNA for the CDR3: TGCAGCGTTGAAGCCAGGGCCGGGGGTCGGGCTTTCTTT.

The rearrangement joins TRBV7-9 to TRBJ1-4; D unresolved. The length of the CDR3 is 14 residues. Trimming removed 6 bases at V and 0 bases at J, with 8 bases between. CDR1 is SEHNR and CDR2 is FQNEAQ in the germline V gene (reference sequence). The CDR3 region is CASSGPATNEKLFF. DNA for the CDR3: TGTGCCAGCAGTGGGCCAGCAACTAATGAAAAACTGTTTTTT.

The chain links TRBV27 to TRBJ2-7; D ambiguous. V dropped 6 bases and J dropped 2 bases, with 11 bases sitting between them. The CDR3 is made up of 13 amino acids. Per germline, CDR1 MNHEY and CDR2 SMNVEV (reference sequence). CDR3 nucleotides: TGTGCCAGCAGGGACGGTACCACCTACGAGCAGTACTTC. Protein sequence: CASRDGTTYEQYF.

The chain has TRBV11-2 and TRBJ2-5, with D tentatively TRBD1 (5 bases). CDR3 length: 14 amino acids. Per the germline V gene, CDR1 is SGHAT and CDR2 is FQNNGV. Trimming cost V 1 base and J 5 bases, with 11 bases left between them. CDR3 protein: CASSLGGPGETQYF. CDR3 bases: TGTGCCAGCAGCTTAGGGGGCCCCGGGGAGACCCAGTACTTC.

The J gene is TRBJ2-3, the V gene TRBV9; D tentatively fits TRBD1 or TRBD2 (7 bases each). CDR3 length: 16 residues. V was pared by 0 bases and J by 2 bases, with 13 bases between. Germline lookup yields CDR1 SGDLS and CDR2 YYNGEE. The CDR3 here is CASSVVQGGTTDTQYF. In nucleotides, the CDR3 is TGTGCCAGCAGCGTAGTCCAGGGGGGGACCACAGATACGCAGTATTTT.

This clone was observed a few times. The gene calls are TRBV2 and TRBJ1-5, with 12 bases matching TRBD1. The CDR3 spans 15 residues. J lost 6 bases, V lost 6 bases, and 6 bases had no gene match. Germline CDR1 and CDR2: SNHLY and FYNNEI. CDR3: CASSTGQGASQPQHF. In nucleotides, the CDR3 is TGTGCCAGCAGCACGGGACAGGGGGCTAGTCAGCCCCAGCATTTT.

Only a few counts were recorded for this clone. The chain recombines TRBV4-2 with TRBJ2-3; possible D gene TRBD2, 6 bases. V dropped 0 bases and J dropped 9 bases, with 10 bases sitting between them. The CDR3 is 13 amino acids. In germline, CDR1 is LGHNA, CDR2 YNFKEQ. Written as DNA, the CDR3 is TGTGCCAGCAGCCAAGATCGCGGGGCGACGCAGTATTTT. Residues: CASSQDRGATQYF.

The CDR3 region has the DNA TGTGCCAGCAGTTCGTATTCTAGCGGGAGGGAGCAGTTCTTC. Residues: CASSSYSSGREQFF. This chain connects TRBV27 to TRBJ2-1; 11 bases align to TRBD2. The CDR3 totals 14 residues. Germline CDR1 MNHEY, CDR2 SMNVEV (reference sequence). The J segment lost 10 bases and the V segment lost 4 bases, leaving 6 bases of the junction unmatched.

The chain uses TRBV9 and TRBJ1-2; 9 nucleotides line up with TRBD1. J lost 6 bases, V lost 2 bases, and 11 bases had no gene match. Germline CDR1 SGDLS, CDR2 YYNGEE. This CDR3 is built from 16 residues. The CDR3: CASSVTQGAVNHGYTF. DNA for the CDR3: TGTGCCAGCAGCGTTACACAGGGGGCGGTTAATCATGGCTACACCTTC.

This rearrangement joins TRBV29-1 to TRBJ1-5; 9 nucleotides agree with TRBD1. The V and J ends lost 4 bases and 1 base, in that order; junction bases with no gene match: 2. The germline V gene has CDR1 SQVTM and CDR2 ANQGSEA. The CDR3 has 14 amino acids. Written as DNA, the CDR3 is TGCAGCGTTGGTGGACAGGGGAGCAATCAGCCCCAGCATTTT. It encodes CSVGGQGSNQPQHF.

This sequence joins TRBV11-1 and TRBJ2-1, with D possibly TRBD2 on 6 matching bases. Germline values: CDR1 SGHAT, CDR2 FQDESV (reference sequence). V lost 1 base and J lost 9, with 16 bases in between. The CDR3 covers 15 residues. The CDR3 nucleotides read TGTGCCAGCAGCTTAGAAACAGGAGGGTATGGTGAGCAGTTCTTC. It codes for CASSLETGGYGEQFF.

This chain uses TRBV7-2 with TRBJ2-7, with D maybe TRBD1 (6 bases). V lost 5 bases, J lost 2 bases, and 13 bases lay in between. The CDR3 consists of 14 residues. Germline lookup yields CDR1 SGHTA and CDR2 FQGNSA. As DNA, the CDR3 is TGTGCCAGCAGCCCCGGGACAAAGACCTACGAGCAGTACTTC. It encodes CASSPGTKTYEQYF. Together with reference TRBV7-2 and TRBJ2-7, the CDR3 gives the full variable domain: GAGVSQSPSNKVTEKGKDVELRCDPISGHTALYWYRQSLGQGLEFLIYFQGNSAPDKSGLPSDRFSAERTGGSVSTLTIQRTQQEDSAVYLCASSPGTKTYEQYFGPGTRLTVT.

The V and J genes are TRBV9 and TRBJ2-7; the match to TRBD1 covers 8 bases. CDR3 length: 14 residues. Per germline, CDR1 SGDLS and CDR2 YYNGEE. V shed 4 bases, J shed 6 bases, and the junction held 9 bases outside the gene matches. The CDR3 DNA follows: TGTGCCAGCAGCCCTCGGACAGGGTTTTCCGAGCAGTACTTC. Its translation is CASSPRTGFSEQYF.

The rearrangement joins TRBV19 to TRBJ1-2, with TRBD1 matching 9 bases. This CDR3 spans 13 amino acids. V dropped 8 bases and J dropped 11; count of bases not matched to a gene: 12. CDR1 is LNHDA, CDR2 SQIVND, per germline (reference sequence). This CDR3 is CASAQGAAMTYTF. The CDR3 nucleotides read TGTGCCAGTGCACAGGGGGCGGCTATGACGTACACCTTC.

The chain uses TRBV5-4 and TRBJ1-2; 7 nucleotides agree with TRBD1. V shed 0 bases, J shed 1 base, and the junction held 9 bases outside the gene matches. This CDR3 contains 17 residues. Germline V CDR1 and CDR2: SGHNT, YYREEE (reference sequence). CDR3: CASSLEYGTDVNYGYTF. The DNA for the CDR3 is TGTGCCAGCAGCTTGGAGTACGGGACAGACGTTAACTATGGCTACACCTTC.